This T cell receptor (beta chain) was recorded in a study of cytomegalovirus exposure and HLA in healthy donors. The germline V gene has CDR1 SGHVS and CDR2 FNYEAQ. This CDR3 has 16 amino acids. V lost 1 base, J lost 6 bases, and 8 bases stayed unmatched. The primer mix had 60 Vbeta and 13 Jbeta primers. The assay was immunoSEQ multiplex PCR, and TCRdb's table has in-frame clones only and misses some. The table includes just over 150,000 clones, less than 85% detected once. General study points: Analyses of presence and absence presupposed an approximately uniform sequencing depth across donors.

Comments on this clone: Antigen: not known.

The chain couples TRBV7-6 to TRBJ1-2; TRBD1 agrees at 10 bases. Sequenced: PBMCs. This sequence originates from a woman aged 45-65 years in good health and CMV-seropositive. The CDR3 sequence is CASSLGGTGARNGYTF. In nucleotides, the CDR3 is TGTGCCAGCAGCTTAGGTGGGACAGGGGCGCGGAATGGCTACACCTTC.